This entry lists 19 T cell receptor beta chains sequenced from one sample in a study of tumour-infiltrating T cells in Burkitt lymphoma. Using immunoSEQ multiplex PCR, the repertoire was profiled, and TCRdb retains in-frame clones only, with some absent. The table has some 1,400 clones, over 10% seen once. Sequences were obtained from tumor tissue. These receptor sequences come from a human donor with Burkitt lymphoma.

This clone was recorded a few times. The chain carries TRBV29-1 and TRBJ1-1, with 9 nucleotides matching TRBD1. Germline CDR1 and CDR2: SQVTM and ANQGSEA. After removal of 5 bases from V and 4 bases from J, the junction contained 17 bases not matched to a gene. The CDR3 has 17 residues. The CDR3 region is CSVTKPGQGLVGTEAFF. In nucleotides, the CDR3 is TGCAGCGTTACGAAACCGGGACAGGGCCTAGTGGGCACTGAAGCTTTCTTT.

In DNA, the CDR3 is TGTGCCATCGGGGACAGAACTAGCGGCCCCACAGATACGCAGTATTTT. It translates to CAIGDRTSGPTDTQYF. This chain uses TRBV10-3 with TRBJ2-3; maybe TRBD2 (8 bases). CDR1 and CDR2 (germline): ENHRY, SYGVKD. Trimming pared 8 bases from V and 2 bases from J, leaving 20 bases between. The CDR3 totals 16 residues.

This clone was recorded a few times. The chain links TRBV7-9 to TRBJ2-7, with TRBD2 as a possible D gene (5 bases). There are 12 residues in the CDR3. Looked up from germline, CDR1 is SEHNR and CDR2 is FQNEAQ (reference sequence). V lost 8 bases to trimming and J lost 0 bases, with 8 bases between them. CDR3 nucleotides: TGTGCCAGCGGACTCTCCTCCTACGAGCAGTACGTC. Its protein product is CASGLSSYEQYV.

This clone turned up a few times. The gene calls are TRBV5-1 and TRBJ2-5, with TRBD1 identical over 7 bases. The V gene's germline CDR1 is SGHRS and CDR2 YFSETQ. The V segment lost 4 bases and the J segment 5 bases; nucleotides outside the gene matches: 14. There are 16 residues in the CDR3. In nucleotides, the CDR3 is TGCGCCAGCAGCCCAGGAGCTCAGGGGGTGGGGGAGACCCAGTACTTC. It is translated as CASSPGAQGVGETQYF.

The rearrangement joins TRBV10-2 to TRBJ2-7, with D hard to call. The CDR3 loop spans 12 amino acids. The germline V gene has CDR1 WSHSY and CDR2 SAAADI. V dropped 0 bases and J dropped 2 bases, with 2 bases sitting between them. As DNA, the CDR3 is TGCGCCAGCAGTGAGTCGGCCTACGAGCAGTACGTC. Its protein product is CASSESAYEQYV.

Only a few counts were recorded for this clone. The chain is built from TRBV7-9 and TRBJ2-7, with D unresolved. CDR1 SEHNR and CDR2 FQNEAQ come from the germline V gene (reference sequence). V was cut by 0 bases and J by 5 bases, with 5 bases left in between. This CDR3 region has 12 residues. The CDR3 DNA is TGTGCCAGCAGCTTAGCTGGGGACGAGCAGTACGTC. This sequence encodes CASSLAGDEQYV.

CDR3 region: CASTVGGKSANEQFF. The CDR3 coding sequence is TGTGCCAGCACAGTAGGTGGGAAATCGGCCAATGAGCAGTTCTTC. This chain links TRBV7-2 with TRBJ2-1; D ambiguous. Germline values: CDR1 SGHTA, CDR2 FQGNSA. Trimming pared 7 bases from V and 6 bases from J, leaving 19 bases between. This CDR3 spans 15 amino acids.

The chain is built from TRBV2 and TRBJ1-6; D is unclear. The ends were cut back, 7 bases at V and 15 bases at J, with 16 bases in the middle. This CDR3 comprises 12 residues. Germline V CDR1 and CDR2: SNHLY, FYNNEI. This CDR3 is CASKPESLRLHF. CDR3 coding DNA: TGTGCCAGCAAGCCGGAATCCCTCCGCCTCCACTTT.

Of note for this clone: The junction departs from the called germline gene at one end, perhaps through a read error. The chain links TRBV10-3 to TRBJ2-5, with D possibly being TRBD1 (8 bases). The length of the CDR3 is 14 residues. In germline, CDR1 is ENHRY, CDR2 SYGVKD. DNA for the CDR3: TGTGCCATCAGCGGACAGGGAGGGCTAGAGACTCAGTACTTC. It is translated as CAISGQGGLETQYF.

The table lists this clone with a few counts. This chain joins TRBV6-5 and TRBJ1-2; no clear D. CDR3 length equals 12 residues. Trimming left V 0 bases short and J 8 bases short, with 7 bases between. Germline values: CDR1 MNHEY, CDR2 SVGAGI. The CDR3 sequence is CASSYSPGGYTF. The CDR3 DNA reads as TGTGCCAGCAGTTACTCCCCGGGGGGCTACACCTTC.

The V call is TRBV9, the J call TRBJ2-3; 9 bases match TRBD2. J lost 5 bases, V lost 0 bases, and 7 bases had no gene match. The CDR3 covers 16 residues. From germline, CDR1 is SGDLS and CDR2 YYNGEE. The CDR3 DNA follows: TGTGCCAGCAGCGTAGGTGCGGGAGGGCCGGGAGATACGCAGTATTTT. Amino acid sequence: CASSVGAGGPGDTQYF.

This clone was picked up a small number of times. The chain combines TRBV7-9 with TRBJ2-2, with 8 bases aligning to TRBD1. The V and J ends lost 4 bases and 6 bases, in that order; junction bases with no gene match: 4. CDR1 and CDR2 from the germline V gene are SEHNR and FQNEAQ (reference sequence). The CDR3 is 14 residues long. The chain's CDR3 is CASSSRQGSGELFF. The CDR3 bases are TGTGCCAGCAGCTCCCGACAGGGGTCCGGGGAGCTGTTTTTT.

This clone was found a few times. V is TRBV5-1 and J is TRBJ1-2; D is uncertain. Trimming removed 0 bases from V and 3 bases from J, with 9 bases in between. The CDR3 has 14 residues. The germline V gene has CDR1 SGHRS and CDR2 YFSETQ. The CDR3 nucleotides are TGCGCCAGCAGCTTGGACACAGAGTACTATGGCTACACCTTC. This sequence encodes CASSLDTEYYGYTF.

The gene calls are TRBV7-8 and TRBJ1-6, with 8 bases matching TRBD1. Germline loops: CDR1 SGHVS, CDR2 FQNEAQ. The CDR3 runs 16 residues. V dropped 5 bases and J dropped 7; count of bases not matched to a gene: 10. The CDR3 DNA reads TGTGCCAGCAGCGATTTAGGACAGGGTGGGAATTCACCCCTCCACTTT. Translation: CASSDLGQGGNSPLHF.

This clone is deemed large. The rearrangement joins TRBV28 to TRBJ2-7, with D unresolved. The CDR3 totals 14 residues. Germline V CDR1 and CDR2: MDHEN, SYDVKM. Trimming removed 2 bases at V and 6 bases at J, with 14 bases between. CDR3 bases: TGTGCCAGCAGTTTACAGCGAGCAGGCACCGAGCAGTACGTC. It translates to CASSLQRAGTEQYV.

This clone was seen more than once but under ten times. The chain has TRBV7-9 and TRBJ1-3; D call uncertain. CDR3 size: 13 residues. Germline assignment: CDR1 SEHNR and CDR2 FQNEAQ (reference sequence). V was trimmed by 5 bases and J by 4 bases, leaving 9 bases between them. CDR3 loop: CASSPPPGNTIYF. The DNA for the CDR3 is TGTGCCAGCAGCCCCCCCCCAGGAAACACCATATATTTT.

The V gene is TRBV4-2, the J gene TRBJ2-1; 10 bases are a match to TRBD2. Germline values: CDR1 LGHNA, CDR2 YNFKEQ. The trim removed 2 bases at V and 5 bases at J, leaving 6 bases unmatched. The CDR3 consists of 16 residues. The CDR3 DNA reads as TGTGCCAGCAGCCAAAATCTAGCGGGGGCACACAATGAGCAGTTCTTC. Translating it yields CASSQNLAGAHNEQFF.

CDR3 in amino acids: CASSSPETGFPGELFF. CDR3 coding DNA: TGTGCCAGCAGCTCCCCAGAGACAGGGTTCCCCGGGGAGCTGTTTTTT. V and J are TRBV5-4 and TRBJ2-2, with 7 bases fitting TRBD1. The V gene end was trimmed by 3 bases and the J gene end by 6 bases; junction bases not matched to a gene: 11. Germline CDR1 SGHNT, CDR2 YYREEE (reference sequence). This CDR3 spans 16 amino acids.

This clone was observed a handful of times. This chain connects TRBV5-4 to TRBJ2-3, with D possibly TRBD2 on 6 matching bases. This CDR3 contains 13 residues. Germline loops: CDR1 SGHNT, CDR2 YYREEE (reference sequence). Trimming shortened V by 8 bases and J by 2 bases, and 12 bases separated the two germline ends. The chain's CDR3 is CASTGSNTDTQYF. The DNA of the CDR3 is TGTGCCAGTACCGGGAGCAACACAGATACGCAGTATTTT.